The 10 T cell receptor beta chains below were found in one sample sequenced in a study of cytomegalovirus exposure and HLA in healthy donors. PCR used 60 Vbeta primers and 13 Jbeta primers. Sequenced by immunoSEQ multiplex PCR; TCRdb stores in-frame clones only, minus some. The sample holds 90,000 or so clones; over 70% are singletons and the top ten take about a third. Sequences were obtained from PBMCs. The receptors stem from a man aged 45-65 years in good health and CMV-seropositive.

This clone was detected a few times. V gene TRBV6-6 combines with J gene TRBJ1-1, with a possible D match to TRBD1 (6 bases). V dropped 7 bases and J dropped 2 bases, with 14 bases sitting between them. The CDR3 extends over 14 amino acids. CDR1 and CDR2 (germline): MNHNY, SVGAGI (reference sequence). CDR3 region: CASITGTLNTEAFF. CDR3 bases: TGTGCCAGCATAACAGGGACCTTAAACACTGAAGCTTTCTTT.

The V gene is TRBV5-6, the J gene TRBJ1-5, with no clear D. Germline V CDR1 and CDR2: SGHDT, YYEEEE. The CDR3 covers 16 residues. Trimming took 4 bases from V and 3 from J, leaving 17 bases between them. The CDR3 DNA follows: TGTGCCAGCAGCCAACTACTAGAACACCACAATCAGCCCCAGCATTTT. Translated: CASSQLLEHHNQPQHF.

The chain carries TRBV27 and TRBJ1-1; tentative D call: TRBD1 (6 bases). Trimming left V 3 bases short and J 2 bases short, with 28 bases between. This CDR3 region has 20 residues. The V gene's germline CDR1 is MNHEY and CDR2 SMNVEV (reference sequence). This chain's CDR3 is CASSFRAQDPRGGLNTEAFF. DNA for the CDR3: TGTGCCAGCAGTTTTCGGGCCCAAGACCCAAGGGGGGGGCTTAACACTGAAGCTTTCTTT.

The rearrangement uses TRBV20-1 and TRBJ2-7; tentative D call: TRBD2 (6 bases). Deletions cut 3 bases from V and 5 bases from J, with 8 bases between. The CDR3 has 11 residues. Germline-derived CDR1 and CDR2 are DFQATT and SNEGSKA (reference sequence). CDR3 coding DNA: TGCAGTGCTAGTTCGGGGGACGAGCAGTACTTC. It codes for CSASSGDEQYF.

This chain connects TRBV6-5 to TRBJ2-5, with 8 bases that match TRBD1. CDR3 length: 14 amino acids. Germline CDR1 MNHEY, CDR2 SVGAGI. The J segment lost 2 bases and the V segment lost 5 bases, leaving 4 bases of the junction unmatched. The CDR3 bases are TGTGCCAGCAGTCGGGACAGGTCACAAGAGACCCAGTACTTC. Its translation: CASSRDRSQETQYF.

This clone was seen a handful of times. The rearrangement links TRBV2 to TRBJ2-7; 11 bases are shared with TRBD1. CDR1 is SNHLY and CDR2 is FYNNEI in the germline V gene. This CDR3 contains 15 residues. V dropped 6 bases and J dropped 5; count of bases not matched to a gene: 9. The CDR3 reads CASRALGTGGDEQYF. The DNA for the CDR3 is TGTGCCAGCAGAGCACTCGGGACAGGGGGTGACGAGCAGTACTTC.

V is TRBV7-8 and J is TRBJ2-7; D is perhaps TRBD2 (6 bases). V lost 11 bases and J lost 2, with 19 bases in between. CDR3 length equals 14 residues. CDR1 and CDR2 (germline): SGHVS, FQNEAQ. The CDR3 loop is CAGGAGSPPYEQYF. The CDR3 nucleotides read TGTGCCGGTGGGGCGGGGTCACCCCCCTACGAGCAGTACTTC.

CDR3 sequence (DNA): TGTGCCACCAGCAGAGATATGGGCCAGGGGGATCAGCCCCAGCATTTT. Protein product: CATSRDMGQGDQPQHF. The gene calls are TRBV15 and TRBJ1-5; 7 bases are a match to TRBD1. Germline loops: CDR1 LNHNV, CDR2 YYDKDF (reference sequence). The trim removed 0 bases at V and 5 bases at J, leaving 7 bases unmatched. This CDR3 comprises 16 residues.

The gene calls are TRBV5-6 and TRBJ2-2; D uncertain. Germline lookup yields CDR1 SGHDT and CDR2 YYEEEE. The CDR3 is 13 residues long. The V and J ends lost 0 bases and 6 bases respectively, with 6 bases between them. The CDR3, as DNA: TGTGCCAGCAGCTTGGTTGTATCCGGGGAGCTGTTTTTT. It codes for CASSLVVSGELFF. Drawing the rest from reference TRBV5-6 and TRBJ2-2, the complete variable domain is DAGVTQSPTHLIKTRGQQVTLRCSPKSGHDTVSWYQQALGQGPQFIFQYYEEEERQRGNFPDRFSGHQFPNYSSELNVNALLLGDSALYLCASSLVVSGELFFGEGSRLTVL.

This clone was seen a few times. The CDR3 coding sequence is TGTGCCAGCAGCCCAGGGACTAGATCGGGACAAAATGAGCAGTTCTTC. Its protein product is CASSPGTRSGQNEQFF. This sequence joins TRBV7-2 and TRBJ2-1; 8 bases agree with TRBD2. The CDR3 extends over 16 amino acids. Losses at the gene ends were 5 bases for V and 7 bases for J; bases not matched to a gene: 13. The V gene's germline CDR1 is SGHTA and CDR2 FQGNSA.